This T cell receptor beta chain stems from a study of shared clonotypes between healthy human individuals. The assay was immunoSEQ multiplex PCR, and TCRdb's table has in-frame clones only and misses some. The sample lists about 560,000 clones; about 80% were seen once. V was clipped by 1 base and J by 0 bases, with 7 bases between them. Germline values: CDR1 SGHTA, CDR2 FQGNSA. This CDR3 contains 15 residues. This clone came up once. The TCR was taken from a woman in her thirties or forties in good health. Some clones in this sample may be carry-over from other donors' samples. The sequencing input was PBMCs. The chain couples TRBV7-2 to TRBJ2-1; the D is unclear. This CDR3 is CASSLEVGSYNEQFF. In nucleotides, the CDR3 is TGTGCCAGCAGCTTAGAAGTAGGCTCCTACAATGAGCAGTTCTTC.